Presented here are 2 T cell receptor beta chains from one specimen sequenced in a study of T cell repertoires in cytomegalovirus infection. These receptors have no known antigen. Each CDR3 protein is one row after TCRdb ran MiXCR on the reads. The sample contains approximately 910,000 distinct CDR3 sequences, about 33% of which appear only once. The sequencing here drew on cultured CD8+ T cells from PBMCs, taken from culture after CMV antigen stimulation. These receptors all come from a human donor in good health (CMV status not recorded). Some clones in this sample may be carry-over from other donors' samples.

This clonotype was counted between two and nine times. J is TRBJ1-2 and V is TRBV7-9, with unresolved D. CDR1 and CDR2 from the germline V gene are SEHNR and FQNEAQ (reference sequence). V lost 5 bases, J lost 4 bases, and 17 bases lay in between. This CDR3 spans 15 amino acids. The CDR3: CASSLRTGGPYGYTF. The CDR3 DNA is TGTGCCAGCAGCCTAAGGACCGGAGGCCCCTATGGCTACACCTTC.

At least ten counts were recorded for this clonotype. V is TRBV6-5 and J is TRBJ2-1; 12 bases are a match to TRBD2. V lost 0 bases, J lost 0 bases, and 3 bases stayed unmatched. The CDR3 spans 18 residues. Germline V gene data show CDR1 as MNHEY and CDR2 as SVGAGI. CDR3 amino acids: CASSYSTSGGLSYNEQFF. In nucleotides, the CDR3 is TGTGCCAGCAGTTACTCGACTAGCGGGGGTCTCTCCTACAATGAGCAGTTCTTC.